Sequencing of this T cell receptor beta chain was carried out in a study of cytomegalovirus exposure and HLA in healthy donors. Amplification used 60 Vbeta primers and 13 Jbeta primers. Sequencing used immunoSEQ multiplex PCR; TCRdb keeps in-frame clones, though not all of them. In the table there are around 120,000 clones, approximately 80% of which are singletons. The CDR3 contains 15 residues. The germline V and J ends were trimmed by 1 base and 2 bases, with 6 bases remaining between them. Germline assignment: CDR1 LNHDA and CDR2 SQIVND (reference sequence). Study observations and caveats: V- and J-gene trimming in TCR beta was tied to a missense DCLRE1C variant by an analysis performed later.

As for this clone: Its antigen remains unknown.

The V gene is TRBV19, the J gene TRBJ2-6; the D is unclear. This TCR derives from a female donor in good health and CMV-seropositive. Source material: PBMCs. CDR3 sequence reads: CASSIGSAGANVLTF. CDR3 bases: TGTGCCAGTAGTATAGGATCAGCTGGGGCCAACGTCCTGACTTTC.